The present T cell receptor (beta chain) was sequenced within a study of cytomegalovirus exposure and HLA in healthy donors. The PCR had 60 Vbeta and 13 Jbeta primers. Libraries were prepared by immunoSEQ multiplex PCR; TCRdb keeps only in-frame clonotypes and omits some of them. The table lists 150,000 to 250,000 clones, 70% to 80% of them singletons. The germline V and J ends were trimmed by 0 bases and 10 bases, with 7 bases remaining between them. The CDR3 has 12 amino acids. Germline CDR1 reads MNHNS; CDR2 reads SASEGT. What was sequenced was PBMCs. This receptor was taken from a woman aged 25 to 39 in good health and CMV-seropositive. The V and J genes are TRBV6-1 and TRBJ2-1; no clear D gene. For the CDR3, the DNA is TGTGCCAGCAGTGAAGCGGCGGTCGAGCAGTTCTTC. Amino acids: CASSEAAVEQFF.